Following are 21 T cell receptor beta chains from one sample sequenced in a study of Ad26.COV2.S vaccination and SARS-CoV-2 variants. Sequencing was performed with immunoSEQ multiplex PCR; in TCRdb, only in-frame clones are kept and a portion is missing. The sample records about 350,000 clones, about 92% being singletons. The material was peripheral blood, obtained after recovery from COVID-19. Receptors were obtained from a human donor who had recovered from COVID-19.

V gene TRBV2 combines with J gene TRBJ1-1, with D unclear. Germline CDR1 reads SNHLY; CDR2 reads FYNNEI. The CDR3 is 11 residues long. V gave up 5 bases and J gave up 5 bases, with 6 bases separating them. CDR3 in DNA: TGTGCCAGCAGTAAGGAAACTGAAGCTTTCTTT. Amino acid sequence: CASSKETEAFF.

The CDR3 here is CASSQDRRTGASGELFF. CDR3 nucleotide sequence: TGTGCCAGCAGCCAAGATCGTAGGACAGGGGCTTCCGGGGAGCTGTTTTTT. The rearrangement links TRBV4-2 to TRBJ2-2, with TRBD1 matching over 9 bases. The CDR3 covers 17 residues. The junction had 8 bases not matched to a gene; V was cut back by 0 bases and J by 6 bases. CDR1 LGHNA and CDR2 YNFKEQ come from the germline V gene.

The count of this clone is one. V and J are TRBV7-8 and TRBJ1-2; D is unclear. Per the germline V gene, CDR1 is SGHVS and CDR2 is FQNEAQ. The CDR3 covers 13 residues. V was pared by 1 base and J by 4 bases, with 7 bases between. CDR3 residues: CASSLVSGYGYTF. For the CDR3, the DNA is TGTGCCAGCAGCTTAGTTAGCGGCTATGGCTACACCTTC.

The J gene is TRBJ1-1, the V gene TRBV18; D is possibly TRBD1 (6 bases). This CDR3 has 17 amino acids. Trimming took off 3 bases at V and 4 bases at J, with 21 bases between the two ends. CDR1 and CDR2 (germline): KGHSH, LQKENI. The CDR3 sequence is CASSPLWGGAEGTEAFF. The CDR3 DNA reads TGTGCCAGCTCACCTCTGTGGGGGGGGGCAGAAGGCACTGAAGCTTTCTTT.

The chain joins TRBV9 to TRBJ1-1, with TRBD1 identical over 7 bases. The CDR3 runs to 16 residues. Germline V gene sequence: CDR1 SGDLS, CDR2 YYNGEE. V lost 3 bases, J lost 1 base, and 9 bases stayed unmatched. As DNA, the CDR3 is TGTGCCAGCAGCGCTGTACAGGGGATGGGGAACACTGAAGCTTTCTTT. The encoded protein is CASSAVQGMGNTEAFF.

DNA for the CDR3: TGCGCCAGCAGCCAGGAATTCCGGGGCACTGAAGCTTTCTTT. This gives the protein CASSQEFRGTEAFF. V is TRBV4-3 and J is TRBJ1-1; no firm D call. V was cut by 3 bases and J by 4 bases, with 12 bases left in between. The CDR3 spans 14 residues. CDR1 is LGHNA, CDR2 YSLEER, per germline.

The chain employs TRBV12-5 and TRBJ1-5; D is undetermined. Germline V lookup: CDR1 LGHNT, CDR2 FRNRAP. The CDR3 has 18 amino acids. V was pared by 1 base and J by 4 bases, with 20 bases between. The CDR3 sequence: CASGLDIRSETFNQPQHF. DNA for the CDR3: TGTGCTAGTGGTTTGGACATACGGTCTGAGACCTTTAATCAGCCCCAGCATTTT. Looking up the rest from reference TRBV12-5 and TRBJ1-5 gives the full variable domain: DARVTQTPRHKVTEMGQEVTMRCQPILGHNTVFWYRQTMMQGLELLAYFRNRAPLDDSGMPKDRFSAEMPDATLATLKIQPSEPRDSAVYFCASGLDIRSETFNQPQHFGDGTRLSIL.

V and J are TRBV6-5 and TRBJ1-6; D is undetermined. Germline V gene data show CDR1 as MNHEY and CDR2 as SVGAGI. Trimming removed 4 bases at V and 7 bases at J, with 17 bases between. This CDR3 is 16 amino acids long. The CDR3 DNA follows: TGTGCCAGCAGTTTCAAGGTGGCAGTAGAGAATTCACCCCTCCACTTT. Translated: CASSFKVAVENSPLHF.

The chain uses TRBV3-1 (or the pseudogene TRBV3-2) and TRBJ2-5; TRBD1 matches at 10 bases. Germline CDR1 LGHDT, CDR2 YNNKEL (reference sequence). There are 15 residues in the CDR3. The V segment lost 4 bases and the J segment 5 bases; nucleotides outside the gene matches: 7. DNA for the CDR3: TGTGCCAGCAGCCCGGGACAGGGGATATTGGAGACCCAGTACTTC. This encodes CASSPGQGILETQYF.

The chain carries TRBV11-2 and TRBJ2-7, with D tentatively TRBD1 or TRBD2 (5 bases each). V shed 5 bases and J shed 4 bases, with 18 bases lying between them. Germline V gene data show CDR1 as SGHAT and CDR2 as FQNNGV. The CDR3 covers 15 residues. The CDR3, as DNA: TGTGCCAGCAGCCTAGCCCGGGACGCTTTGTACGAGCAGTACTTC. As protein: CASSLARDALYEQYF. The full variable domain, with the rest looked up from reference TRBV11-2 and TRBJ2-7, is EAGVAQSPRYKIIEKRQSVAFWCNPISGHATLYWYQQILGQGPKLLIQFQNNGVVDDSQLPKDRFSAERLKGVDSTLKIQPAKLEDSAVYLCASSLARDALYEQYFGPGTRLTVT.

Note on this clone: This sample includes further DNA sequences coding for the same CDR3. V is TRBV3-1 (or the pseudogene TRBV3-2) and J is TRBJ1-4; 9 positions match TRBD1. Per germline, CDR1 LGHDT and CDR2 YNNKEL (reference sequence). V shed 0 bases and J 4 bases; nucleotides not matched to a gene: 0. The CDR3 consists of 15 residues. The CDR3 DNA reads TGTGCCAGCAGCCAAGAGGGACAGGGTAATGAAAAACTGTTTTTT. This codes for CASSQEGQGNEKLFF.

The chain recombines TRBV6-4 with TRBJ1-6, with D possibly matching TRBD1 (5 bases). This CDR3 contains 14 residues. V gave up 5 bases and J gave up 7 bases, with 12 bases separating them. Germline V gives CDR1 MRHNA, CDR2 SNTAGT. CDR3 coding DNA: TGTGCCAGCAGTCTAGACAGTTGGAATTCACCCCTCCACTTT. This sequence encodes CASSLDSWNSPLHF.

J is TRBJ2-3 and V is TRBV24-1; D gene unclear. CDR1 and CDR2 from the germline V gene are KGHDR and SFDVKD. There are 13 residues in the CDR3. Trimming removed 5 bases at V and 1 base at J, with 6 bases between. DNA for the CDR3: TGTGCCACCAGTGCCCCGGGCACAGATACGCAGTATTTT. It specifies CATSAPGTDTQYF.

The V gene is TRBV7-9, the J gene TRBJ2-7; the D gene could be TRBD1 or TRBD2 (6 bases each). There are 11 residues in the CDR3. Germline V CDR1 and CDR2: SEHNR, FQNEAQ (reference sequence). The CDR3 is CASSLVGGLRV. In DNA, the CDR3 is TGTGCCAGCAGCTTAGTGGGGGGCCTACGTGTC.

This chain links TRBV7-9 with TRBJ1-4; D may be TRBD1 (5 bases). From germline, CDR1 is SEHNR and CDR2 FQNEAQ (reference sequence). This CDR3 region has 13 residues. Trimming took off 4 bases at V and 11 bases at J, with 14 bases between the two ends. CDR3 region: CASSYARGEKLFF. CDR3 sequence (DNA): TGTGCCAGCAGCTATGCCCGGGGGGAGAAACTGTTTTTT.

Worth noting for this clone: Additional DNA sequences in this sample encode the identical CDR3. This chain connects TRBV7-2 to TRBJ1-2; possible D gene TRBD1, 5 bases. The CDR3 is 14 amino acids. Germline lookup yields CDR1 SGHTA and CDR2 FQGNSA. V gave up 6 bases and J gave up 0 bases, with 11 bases separating them. As DNA, the CDR3 is TGTGCCAGCAGTTCGGACACATCTAACTATGGCTACACCTTC. As protein: CASSSDTSNYGYTF.

This clone has a single count. CDR3 sequence reads: CASTGGQSGNTIYF. Written as DNA, the CDR3 is TGTGCCAGCACCGGTGGACAATCTGGAAACACCATATATTTT. The rearrangement joins TRBV6-5 to TRBJ1-3; a possible D gene is TRBD1 (5 bases). This CDR3 region has 14 residues. Germline V gives CDR1 MNHEY, CDR2 SVGAGI. Trimming removed 7 bases from V and 1 base from J, with 11 bases in between.

The V gene is TRBV6-5, the J gene TRBJ2-7; no reliable D call. The CDR3 extends over 15 amino acids. Trimming stripped 0 bases from V and 0 bases from J, with 9 bases between. Germline V gives CDR1 MNHEY, CDR2 SVGAGI. Written as DNA, the CDR3 is TGTGCCAGCAGTTACTCTTCGCTTGTCTCCTACGAGCAGTACTTC. Protein sequence: CASSYSSLVSYEQYF.

The chain is built from TRBV6-2 or TRBV6-3 and TRBJ2-6; 7 nucleotides match TRBD1. Germline lookup yields CDR1 MNHEY and CDR2 SVGEGT. CDR3 length equals 16 residues. V lost 6 bases to trimming and J lost 0 bases; unmatched junction nucleotides: 5. CDR3 in amino acids: CASSLPGGSGANVLTF. In DNA form, the CDR3 reads TGTGCCAGCAGCCTCCCAGGGGGCTCTGGGGCCAACGTCCTGACTTTC.

V gene TRBV25-1 combines with J gene TRBJ1-1; 9 bases line up with TRBD1. The CDR3 contains 15 residues. Per germline, CDR1 MGHDK and CDR2 SYGVNS. V shed 3 bases and J 10 bases; nucleotides not matched to a gene: 12. DNA of the CDR3: TGTGCCAGCAGTGATTCGGACAGGGGAGGAATTCGAGCTTTCTTT. This encodes CASSDSDRGGIRAFF.

The chain has TRBV19 and TRBJ2-7; D remains ambiguous. V was clipped by 7 bases and J by 2 bases, with 12 bases between them. CDR1 and CDR2 (germline): LNHDA, SQIVND (reference sequence). The CDR3 is made up of 13 amino acids. As DNA, the CDR3 is TGTGCCAGTACCCCAGAAGGAACCTACGAGCAGTACTTC. This sequence encodes CASTPEGTYEQYF.